The entry below gives a single T cell receptor (beta chain) sequence along with its context. The antigen is not known. The CDR3 is 16 residues long. CDR1 is LNHDA, CDR2 SQIVND, per germline (reference sequence). V was cut by 3 bases and J by 0 bases, with 11 bases left in between. The data were taken from a study of T cells after yellow fever vaccination. Study-level information: SMART-Seq v4 Ultra Low Input prepared the low-cell-number fractions. Study-wide findings and caveats: Of the clonotypes, a small share occurred in both CD4 and CD8 compartments.

The 5'RACE template-switching step produced TCR cDNA and added a universal primer site and UMIs. A single record per CDR3 protein comes from TCRdb applying MiXCR to the 5' RACE reads. The table shows some 560,000 distinct CDR3 sequences, with around a sixth occurring only once. This TCR derives from a man between 18 and 35 years old who received the YFV17D yellow fever vaccine. The sequencing here drew on PBMCs, taken less than 6 days after the first yellow fever vaccination. V is TRBV19 and J is TRBJ2-2, with D possibly TRBD1 on 7 matching bases. In DNA, the CDR3 is TGTGCCAGTAGTATTTCAGGGGGGTCGAACACCGGGGAGCTGTTTTTT. Its protein is CASSISGGSNTGELFF.